The 31 T cell receptor beta chains given below trace back to one sample, sequenced in a study of blood T cells in healthy people across ages. The second PCR ran roughly 7 to 12 cycles with a sample-barcoded 5' primer and J-beta primers. TCRdb processed the 5' RACE reads anew with MiXCR; each CDR3 protein has one entry. The sample carries approximately 960,000 distinct CDR3 sequences, 29% recorded once. The data also belong to a second study, concerning T cells of mothers and their children.

The sequenced material came from blood. These receptor sequences come from a middle-aged woman in good health.

V gene TRBV24-1 combines with J gene TRBJ1-1; D is unresolved. Trimming removed 5 bases from V and 5 bases from J, with 5 bases in between. Germline assignment: CDR1 KGHDR and CDR2 SFDVKD. This CDR3 region has 11 residues. CDR3 sequence: CATSAGTEAFF. The CDR3 DNA reads as TGTGCCACCAGTGCCGGTACTGAAGCTTTCTTT.

The chain uses TRBV6-1 and TRBJ2-7, with TRBD1 matching over 8 bases. Losses at the gene ends were 4 bases for V and 3 bases for J; bases not matched to a gene: 5. Germline lookup yields CDR1 MNHNS and CDR2 SASEGT. This CDR3 spans 14 amino acids. CDR3 loop: CASSVTRGHYEQYF. The CDR3 nucleotides are TGTGCCAGCAGTGTGACCAGGGGGCACTACGAGCAGTACTTC.

As to this clonotype: A much more abundant neighbour one base away suggests this may be a read error. The J gene is TRBJ2-1, the V gene TRBV29-1; D call uncertain. The end of the DNA is better explained by TRBJ2-7, so the J call may be wrong. CDR1 is SQVTM, CDR2 ANQGSEA, per germline. CDR3 length: 11 residues. The CDR3 region is CSVDHYNEQYF. DNA for the CDR3: TGCAGCGTTGACCATTACAATGAGCAGTACTTC.

This clonotype was counted between two and nine times. The rearrangement uses TRBV7-9 and TRBJ1-2; D is undetermined. Trimming took 3 bases from V and 6 from J, leaving 5 bases between them. The CDR3 has 11 amino acids. CDR1 is SEHNR and CDR2 is FQNEAQ in the germline V gene (reference sequence). This CDR3 reads CASSFIHGYTF. The DNA for the CDR3 is TGTGCCAGCAGCTTCATCCATGGCTACACCTTC.

The rearrangement uses TRBV7-2 and TRBJ1-5, with D uncertain. Between the trimmed V and J ends, which lost 3 bases and 5 bases, there was a span of 8 bases. The germline V gene encodes CDR1 SGHTA and CDR2 FQGNSA. The CDR3 length is 13 residues. CDR3 bases: TGTGCCAGCAGCTTGAACCTGGATCAGCCCCAGCATTTT. Translated: CASSLNLDQPQHF.

This clonotype was detected only a few times. The CDR3 protein is CAWSVLVGEQYF. The CDR3 coding sequence is TGTGCCTGGAGTGTGCTTGTCGGGGAGCAGTACTTC. The chain recombines TRBV30 with TRBJ2-5, with a weak D call TRBD2 (5 bases). Deletions cut 0 bases from V and 11 bases from J, with 13 bases between. The CDR3 has 12 amino acids. CDR1 and CDR2 from the germline V gene are GTSNPN and SVGIG (reference sequence).

This chain uses TRBV12-3 or TRBV12-4 with TRBJ1-6, with D maybe TRBD1 (5 bases). The CDR3 runs 15 residues. Trimming pared 1 base from V and 18 bases from J, leaving 22 bases between. The CDR3 coding sequence is TGTGCCAGCAGTTTAGACAGGTTCTATAATTCACCCACCCACTTT. This translates into CASSLDRFYNSPTHF.

On this clonotype itself: It may be a read error: a sequence one base away is much more abundant. This chain connects TRBV6-6 to TRBJ2-7; 9 bases are a match to TRBD1. CDR1 is MNHNY, CDR2 SVGAGI, per germline (reference sequence). The CDR3 loop spans 14 amino acids. V lost 11 bases to trimming and J lost 5 bases; unmatched junction nucleotides: 13. DNA of the CDR3: TGTGCCGGCAATTTACAAGGGACAGGGAACGAGCAGTACTTC. It codes for CAGNLQGTGNEQYF.

The V gene is TRBV28, the J gene TRBJ2-5; 15 bases match TRBD2. The germline V gene encodes CDR1 MDHEN and CDR2 SYDVKM. Trimming removed 5 bases from V and 1 base from J; junction bases left unmatched: 2. The CDR3 totals 16 residues. This CDR3 reads CASSKGLAGGQETQYF. The CDR3 DNA reads TGTGCCAGCAGTAAGGGACTAGCGGGGGGCCAAGAGACCCAGTACTTC.

This chain uses TRBV5-1 with TRBJ2-3, with a tentative D call TRBD2 (5 bases). V lost 2 bases and J lost 4, with 11 bases in between. Germline V gene data show CDR1 as SGHRS and CDR2 as YFSETQ. This CDR3 is built from 14 residues. CDR3 sequence reads: CASSFGRRADTQYF. In DNA, the CDR3 is TGCGCCAGCAGCTTTGGGAGAAGGGCAGATACGCAGTATTTT.

This clonotype was seen repeatedly, ten times or more. The chain carries TRBV20-1 and TRBJ2-5; TRBD1 matches 8 bases. This CDR3 spans 15 amino acids. V shed 4 bases, J shed 4 bases, and the junction held 11 bases outside the gene matches. Germline CDR1 is DFQATT and CDR2 is SNEGSKA (reference sequence). In DNA form, the CDR3 reads TGCAGTGCTACCGCGACAGGGGCAGGGGGAGAGACCCAGTACTTC. It translates to CSATATGAGGETQYF.

This rearrangement joins TRBV28 to TRBJ1-2; D ambiguous. V lost 7 bases and J lost 3, with 12 bases in between. CDR3 length: 13 residues. Germline V lookup: CDR1 MDHEN, CDR2 SYDVKM. The CDR3 DNA reads TGTGCCAGCACCGTACGAGGGTACTATGGCTACACCTTC. It specifies CASTVRGYYGYTF.

In regard to this clonotype: Germline is not matched at one junction end, which may reflect a read error. This chain connects TRBV15 to TRBJ1-2, with D possibly matching TRBD1 (5 bases). Per germline, CDR1 LNHNV and CDR2 YYDKDF (reference sequence). The CDR3 is made up of 13 amino acids. CDR3 in amino acids: CATSRDGSYGYTF. CDR3 coding DNA: TGTGCCACGAGCAGGGATGGGAGCTATGGCTACACCTTC. The full variable domain, with the rest looked up from reference TRBV15 and TRBJ1-2, is DAMVIQNPRYQVTQFGKPVTLSCSQTLNHNVMYWYQQKSSQAPKLLFHYYDKDFNNEADTPDNFQSRRPNTSFCFLDIRSPGLGDTAMYLCATSRDGSYGYTFGSGTRLTVV.

This clonotype was seen more than once but under ten times. The J gene is TRBJ2-1, the V gene TRBV14; D ambiguous. CDR1 SGHDN and CDR2 FVKESK come from the germline V gene. The V end was cut by 0 bases, the J end by 4 bases, with 7 bases between. The CDR3 spans 14 residues. The CDR3 sequence: CASSQDYLYNEQFF. The CDR3 DNA reads TGTGCCAGCAGCCAAGATTACCTATACAATGAGCAGTTCTTC.

Only a few counts were recorded for this clonotype. The chain employs TRBV7-9 and TRBJ2-1; TRBD1 matches at 9 bases. The J call is in doubt because the DNA end fits TRBJ2-7 better. CDR1 and CDR2 from the germline V gene are SEHNR and FQNEAQ (reference sequence). The CDR3 is 15 residues long. This CDR3 is CASSSTGGAGNEQYF. The CDR3, as DNA: TGTGCCAGCAGCTCAACAGGGGGCGCCGGCAATGAGCAGTACTTC.

This clonotype appeared a few times. The V and J genes are TRBV3-1 and TRBJ1-1, with 8 bases that match TRBD1. Germline CDR1 is LGHDT and CDR2 is YNNKEL (reference sequence). The CDR3 spans 14 residues. After removal of 2 bases from V and 8 bases from J, the junction contained 7 bases not matched to a gene. For the CDR3, the DNA is TGTGCCAGCAGCCAATTGGACAGGGTAGGAGAAGCTTTCTTT. As protein: CASSQLDRVGEAFF.

The V call is TRBV7-3, the J call TRBJ2-3, with 8 bases that match TRBD2. The J segment lost 1 base and the V segment lost 5 bases, leaving 2 bases of the junction unmatched. CDR1 is SGHTA and CDR2 is FQGTGA in the germline V gene. CDR3 size: 14 residues. This CDR3 is CASSRGGRTDTQYF. Here the CDR3 DNA reads TGTGCCAGCAGCCGCGGGGGGCGCACAGATACGCAGTATTTT.

This clonotype came up a few times. Here the CDR3 reads CASSIEPQVGRQYF. The CDR3 region has the DNA TGTGCCAGTAGTATAGAGCCCCAGGTTGGGCGGCAGTACTTC. This chain uses TRBV19 with TRBJ2-5, with D hard to call. CDR3 length equals 14 residues. CDR1 LNHDA and CDR2 SQIVND come from the germline V gene (reference sequence). Trimming removed 0 bases from V and 11 bases from J, with 16 bases in between.

The chain links TRBV29-1 to TRBJ1-1, with D tentatively TRBD1 (5 bases). CDR3 length: 12 amino acids. V was pared by 0 bases and J by 10 bases, with 12 bases between. Germline CDR1 SQVTM, CDR2 ANQGSEA. CDR3 sequence: CSVEDQAGRAFF. CDR3 sequence (DNA): TGCAGCGTTGAAGATCAGGCAGGGCGAGCTTTCTTT.

At least ten counts were recorded for this clonotype. The V and J genes are TRBV6-5 and TRBJ2-1; 7 bases map to TRBD1. J lost 7 bases, V lost 0 bases, and 6 bases had no gene match. Looked up from germline, CDR1 is MNHEY and CDR2 is SVGAGI. The CDR3 covers 15 residues. CDR3 sequence reads: CASSYSTGYENEQFF. The CDR3 region has the DNA TGTGCCAGCAGTTACTCGACAGGGTATGAGAATGAGCAGTTCTTC.

This clonotype was seen more than once but under ten times. This sequence joins TRBV27 and TRBJ2-5; D remains ambiguous. CDR3 size: 13 residues. V dropped 7 bases and J dropped 0 bases, with 9 bases sitting between them. From germline, CDR1 is MNHEY and CDR2 SMNVEV (reference sequence). DNA of the CDR3: TGTGCCAGCAAGGATCCTTACCAAGAGACCCAGTACTTC. The encoded protein is CASKDPYQETQYF.

This clonotype was found a few times. The chain uses TRBV7-9 and TRBJ2-7, with 14 positions matching TRBD2. Germline CDR1 is SEHNR and CDR2 is FQNEAQ (reference sequence). The length of the CDR3 is 20 residues. The junction had 15 bases not matched to a gene; V was cut back by 5 bases and J by 0 bases. The CDR3 DNA sequence: TGTGCCAGCAGCGGAGTGCCGGGACTAGCGGGGGTTTACAGCTCCTACGAGCAGTACTTC. It is translated as CASSGVPGLAGVYSSYEQYF.

This clonotype was counted between two and nine times. The chain combines TRBV20-1 with TRBJ1-6, with D perhaps matching TRBD1 (5 bases). The V end lost 6 bases, the J end lost 9 bases, and 21 bases lay between the germline ends. Germline V lookup: CDR1 DFQATT, CDR2 SNEGSKA (reference sequence). The length of the CDR3 is 15 residues. CDR3 residues: CSAPRGGGTSSPLHF. In DNA form, the CDR3 reads TGCAGTGCCCCTAGGGGCGGGGGAACTAGTTCACCCCTCCACTTT.

The sample holds many counts of this clonotype. CDR3 residues: CASSLGQRAADTQYF. For the CDR3, the DNA is TGCGCCAGCAGCTTGGGACAAAGAGCGGCAGATACGCAGTATTTT. The chain joins TRBV5-1 to TRBJ2-3, with D maybe TRBD2 (5 bases). Germline loops: CDR1 SGHRS, CDR2 YFSETQ. Trimming pared 0 bases from V and 4 bases from J, leaving 12 bases between. The CDR3 is 15 amino acids.

In this sample, this clonotype turned up many times. The chain combines TRBV29-1 with TRBJ2-5; the D gene is possibly TRBD1 (6 bases). Germline V gene lookup returns CDR1 SQVTM and CDR2 ANQGSEA. The length of the CDR3 is 13 residues. CDR3 protein: CSVTGTTQETQYF. CDR3 DNA: TGCAGTGTTACCGGGACAACACAAGAGACCCAGTACTTC.

This clonotype was recorded a few times. This chain links TRBV28 with TRBJ2-1; D might be TRBD1 (6 bases). Germline V gene lookup returns CDR1 MDHEN and CDR2 SYDVKM. The CDR3 extends over 12 amino acids. V lost 6 bases and J lost 8, with 11 bases in between. DNA of the CDR3: TGTGCCAGCAGGTCTTCAGGGGATGAGCAGTTCTTC. Encoded protein: CASRSSGDEQFF. Full variable domain (rest looked up from reference TRBV28 and TRBJ2-1): DVKVTQSSRYLVKRTGEKVFLECVQDMDHENMFWYRQDPGLGLRLIYFSYDVKMKEKGDIPEGYSVSREKKERFSLILESASTNQTSMYLCASRSSGDEQFFGPGTRLTVL.

This clonotype came up many times. The V gene is TRBV20-1, the J gene TRBJ2-7; tentative D call: TRBD1 (6 bases). V was pared by 1 base and J by 0 bases, with 16 bases between. Germline CDR1 is DFQATT and CDR2 is SNEGSKA (reference sequence). The CDR3 covers 16 residues. The chain's CDR3 is CSARADRRQNSYEQYF. The DNA for the CDR3 is TGCAGTGCTAGAGCAGACAGGCGCCAAAACTCCTACGAGCAGTACTTC.

This clonotype was counted many times. The rearrangement uses TRBV3-1 and TRBJ2-5, with TRBD2 as a possible D gene (6 bases). This CDR3 has 16 amino acids. Trimming pared 1 base from V and 4 bases from J, leaving 16 bases between. Germline lookup yields CDR1 LGHDT and CDR2 YNNKEL (reference sequence). The CDR3 spells CASSQVWSSVSETQYF. The CDR3 coding sequence is TGTGCCAGCAGCCAAGTTTGGTCTAGCGTCTCAGAGACCCAGTACTTC.

This clonotype was picked up one time. The gene calls are TRBV24-1 and TRBJ1-1, with D unresolved. The CDR3 length is 13 residues. V was clipped by 4 bases and J by 3 bases, with 8 bases between them. CDR1 is KGHDR, CDR2 SFDVKD, per germline. The CDR3 loop is CATSDFQYTEAFF. The DNA of the CDR3 is TGTGCCACCAGTGACTTTCAGTACACTGAAGCTTTCTTT.

The chain joins TRBV7-2 to TRBJ1-2; TRBD1 matches at 8 bases. V dropped 1 base and J dropped 3; count of bases not matched to a gene: 1. CDR3 length equals 14 residues. The germline V gene encodes CDR1 SGHTA and CDR2 FQGNSA. CDR3 sequence reads: CASSLVGQDYGYTF. The CDR3 DNA is TGTGCCAGCAGCTTAGTGGGACAGGACTATGGCTACACCTTC.

This clonotype was recorded only once. The rearrangement links TRBV11-2 to TRBJ1-2, with TRBD1 matching over 7 bases. J was trimmed by 7 bases and V by 5 bases; bases with no gene match: 7. CDR1 and CDR2 (germline): SGHAT, FQNNGV. CDR3 size: 13 residues. The CDR3 DNA reads TGTGCCAGCAGCCAGGGACAGTACAGTGGCTACACCTTC. Amino acids: CASSQGQYSGYTF.